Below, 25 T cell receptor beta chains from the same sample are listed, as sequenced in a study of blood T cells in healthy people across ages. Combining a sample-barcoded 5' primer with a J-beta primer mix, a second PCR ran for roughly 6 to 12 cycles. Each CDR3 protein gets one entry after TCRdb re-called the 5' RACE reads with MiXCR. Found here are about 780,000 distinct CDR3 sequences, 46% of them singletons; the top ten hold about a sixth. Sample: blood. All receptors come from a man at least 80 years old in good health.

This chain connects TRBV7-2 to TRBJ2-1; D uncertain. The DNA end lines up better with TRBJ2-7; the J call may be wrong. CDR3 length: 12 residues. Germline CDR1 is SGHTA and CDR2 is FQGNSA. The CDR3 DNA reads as TGTGCCAGCAGCTTAAACTACAATGAGCAGTACTTC. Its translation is CASSLNYNEQYF.

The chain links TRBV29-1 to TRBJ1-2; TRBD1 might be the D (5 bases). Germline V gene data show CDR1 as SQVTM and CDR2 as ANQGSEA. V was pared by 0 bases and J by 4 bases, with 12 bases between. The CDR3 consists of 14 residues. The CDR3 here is CSVEDGVRAYGYTF. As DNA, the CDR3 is TGCAGCGTTGAAGATGGGGTCAGGGCCTATGGCTACACCTTC.

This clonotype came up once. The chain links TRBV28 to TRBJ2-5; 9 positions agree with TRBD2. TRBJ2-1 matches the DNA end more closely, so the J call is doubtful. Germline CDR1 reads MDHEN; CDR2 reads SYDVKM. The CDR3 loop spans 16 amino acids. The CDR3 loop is CASSQPRGGVQETQFF. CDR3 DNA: TGTGCCAGCAGCCAACCTCGCGGGGGGGTCCAAGAGACCCAGTTCTTC.

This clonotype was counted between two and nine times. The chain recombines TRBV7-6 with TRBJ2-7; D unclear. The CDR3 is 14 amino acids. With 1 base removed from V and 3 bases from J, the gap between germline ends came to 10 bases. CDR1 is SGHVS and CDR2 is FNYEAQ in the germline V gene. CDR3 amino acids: CASSLGGYFYEQYF. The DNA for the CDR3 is TGTGCCAGCAGCTTAGGGGGTTACTTCTACGAGCAGTACTTC. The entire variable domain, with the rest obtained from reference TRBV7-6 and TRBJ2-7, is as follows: GAGVSQSPRYKVTKRGQDVALRCDPISGHVSLYWYRQALGQGPEFLTYFNYEAQQDKSGLPNDRFSAERPEGSISTLTIQRTEQRDSAMYRCASSLGGYFYEQYFGPGTRLTVT.

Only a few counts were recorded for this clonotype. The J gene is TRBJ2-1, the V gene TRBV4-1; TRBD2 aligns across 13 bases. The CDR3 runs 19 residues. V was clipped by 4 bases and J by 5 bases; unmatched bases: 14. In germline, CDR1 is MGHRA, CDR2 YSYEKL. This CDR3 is CASSRSPLAGGPAHNEQFF. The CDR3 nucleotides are TGCGCCAGCAGCCGAAGTCCACTAGCGGGAGGGCCAGCCCACAATGAGCAGTTCTTC.

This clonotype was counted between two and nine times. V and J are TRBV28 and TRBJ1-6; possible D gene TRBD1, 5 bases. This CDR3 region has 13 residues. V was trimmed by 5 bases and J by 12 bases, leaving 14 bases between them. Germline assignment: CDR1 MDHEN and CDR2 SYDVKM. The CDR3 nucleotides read TGTGCCAGCAGTCGCGTCGGGACTAGACCCCTCCACTTT. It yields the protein CASSRVGTRPLHF.

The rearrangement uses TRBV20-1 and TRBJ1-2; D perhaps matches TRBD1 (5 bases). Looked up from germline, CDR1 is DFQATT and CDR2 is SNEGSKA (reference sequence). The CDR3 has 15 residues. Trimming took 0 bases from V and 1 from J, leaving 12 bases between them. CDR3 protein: CSAREAGTDNYGYTF. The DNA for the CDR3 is TGCAGTGCTAGAGAAGCCGGGACGGATAACTATGGCTACACCTTC.

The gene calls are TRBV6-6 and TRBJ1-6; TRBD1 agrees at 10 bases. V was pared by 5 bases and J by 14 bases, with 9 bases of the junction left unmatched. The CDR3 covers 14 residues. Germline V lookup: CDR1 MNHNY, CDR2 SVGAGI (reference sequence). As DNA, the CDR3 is TGTGCCAGCAGTCCGGACAGGGGGTACACATCCCTCCACTTT. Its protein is CASSPDRGYTSLHF.

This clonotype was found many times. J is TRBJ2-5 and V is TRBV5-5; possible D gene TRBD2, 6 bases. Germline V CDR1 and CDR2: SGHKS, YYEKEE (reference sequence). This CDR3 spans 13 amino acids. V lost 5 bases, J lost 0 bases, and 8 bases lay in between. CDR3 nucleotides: TGTGCCAGCAGTAGGAGGGACCAAGAGACCCAGTACTTC. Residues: CASSRRDQETQYF.

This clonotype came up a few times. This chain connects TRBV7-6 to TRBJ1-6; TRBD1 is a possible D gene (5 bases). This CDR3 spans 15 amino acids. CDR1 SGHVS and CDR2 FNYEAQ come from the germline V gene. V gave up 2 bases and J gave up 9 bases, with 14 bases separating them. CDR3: CASSLSAGNRSPLHF. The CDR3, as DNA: TGTGCCAGCAGCTTATCGGCAGGGAATCGTTCACCCCTCCACTTT.

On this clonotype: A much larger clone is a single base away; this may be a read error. For the CDR3, the DNA is TGTGCCATCAGTACAGCCTACGAGCAGTACTTC. Its protein product is CAISTAYEQYF. The chain carries TRBV10-3 and TRBJ2-7; D unclear. The CDR3 sequence is 11 residues long. V was shortened by 5 bases and J by 2 bases, with 4 bases between the two germline ends. The germline gives CDR1 ENHRY, CDR2 SYGVKD.

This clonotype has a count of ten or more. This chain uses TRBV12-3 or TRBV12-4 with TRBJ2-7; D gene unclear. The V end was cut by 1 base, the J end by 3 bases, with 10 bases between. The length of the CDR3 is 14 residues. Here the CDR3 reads CASSLVPGDYEQYF. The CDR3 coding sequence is TGTGCCAGCAGTTTAGTCCCCGGAGACTACGAGCAGTACTTC.

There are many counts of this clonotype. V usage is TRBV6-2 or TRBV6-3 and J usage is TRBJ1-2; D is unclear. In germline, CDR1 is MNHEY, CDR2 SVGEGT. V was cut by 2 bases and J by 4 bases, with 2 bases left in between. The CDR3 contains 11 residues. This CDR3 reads CASSYSYGYTF. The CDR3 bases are TGTGCCAGCAGTTACAGCTATGGCTACACCTTC.

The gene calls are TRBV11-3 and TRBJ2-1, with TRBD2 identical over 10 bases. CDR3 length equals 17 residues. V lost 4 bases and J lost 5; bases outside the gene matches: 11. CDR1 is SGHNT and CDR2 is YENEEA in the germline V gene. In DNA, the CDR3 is TGTGCCAGCAGCTCGTCACCCACTAGCGGGATAAACAATGAGCAGTTCTTC. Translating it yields CASSSSPTSGINNEQFF.

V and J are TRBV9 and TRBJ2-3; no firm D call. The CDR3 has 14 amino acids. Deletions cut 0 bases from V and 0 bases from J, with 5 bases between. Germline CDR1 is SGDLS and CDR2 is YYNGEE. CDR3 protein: CASSVDQSTDTQYF. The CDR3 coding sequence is TGTGCCAGCAGCGTAGATCAGAGCACAGATACGCAGTATTTT.

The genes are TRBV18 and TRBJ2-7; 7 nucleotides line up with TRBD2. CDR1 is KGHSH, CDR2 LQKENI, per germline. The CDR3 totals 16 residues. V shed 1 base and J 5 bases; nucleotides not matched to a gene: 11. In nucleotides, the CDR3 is TGTGCCAGCTCACCACAGTTGTGGGAGGGAGGCCACGAGCAGTACTTC. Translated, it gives CASSPQLWEGGHEQYF.

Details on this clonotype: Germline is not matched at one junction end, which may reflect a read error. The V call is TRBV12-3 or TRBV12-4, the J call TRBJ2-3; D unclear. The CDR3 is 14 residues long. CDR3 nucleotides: TGTGCCAGCAGTGTGAGAGTGAGAGCAGATACGCAATATTTT. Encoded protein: CASSVRVRADTQYF.

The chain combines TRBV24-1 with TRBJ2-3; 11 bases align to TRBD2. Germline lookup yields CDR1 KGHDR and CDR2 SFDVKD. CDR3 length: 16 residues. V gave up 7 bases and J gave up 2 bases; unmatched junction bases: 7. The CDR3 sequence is CATRPGTSGFTDTQYF. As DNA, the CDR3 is TGTGCCACCAGACCCGGGACTAGCGGCTTCACAGATACGCAGTATTTT.

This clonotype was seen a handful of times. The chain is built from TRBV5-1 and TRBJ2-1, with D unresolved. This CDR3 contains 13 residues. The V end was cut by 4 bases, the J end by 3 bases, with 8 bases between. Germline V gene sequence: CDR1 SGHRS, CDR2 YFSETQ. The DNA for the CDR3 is TGCGCCAGCAGCCGACCCAGCTACAATGAGCAGTTCTTC. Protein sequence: CASSRPSYNEQFF.

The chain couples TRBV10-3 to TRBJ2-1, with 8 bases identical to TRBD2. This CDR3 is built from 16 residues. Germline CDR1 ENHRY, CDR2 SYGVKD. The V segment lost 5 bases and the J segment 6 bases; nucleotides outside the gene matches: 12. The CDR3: CAISQTSGRGANEQFF. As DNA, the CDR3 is TGTGCCATCAGTCAGACAAGCGGGAGAGGGGCCAATGAGCAGTTCTTC.

The CDR3 loop is CASSTTERSYEQYF. The CDR3 nucleotides read TGCGCCAGCAGTACGACAGAAAGGTCCTACGAGCAGTACTTC. This chain connects TRBV5-1 to TRBJ2-7; D perhaps matches TRBD1 (5 bases). Per germline, CDR1 SGHRS and CDR2 YFSETQ. The V end was cut by 5 bases, the J end by 1 base, with 13 bases between. There are 14 residues in the CDR3. The whole variable domain, remainder taken from reference TRBV5-1 and TRBJ2-7, is KAGVTQTPRYLIKTRGQQVTLSCSPISGHRSVSWYQQTPGQGLQFLFEYFSETQRNKGNFPGRFSGRQFSNSRSEMNVSTLELGDSALYLCASSTTERSYEQYFGPGTRLTVT.

The CDR3 DNA reads TGTGCCAGCAGTGACAGGGGGGTTGAAGCTTTCTTT. Translating gives CASSDRGVEAFF. The chain employs TRBV6-2 or TRBV6-3 and TRBJ1-1, with 9 nucleotides matching TRBD1. From germline, CDR1 is MNHEY and CDR2 SVGEGT. The V gene end was trimmed by 5 bases and the J gene end by 7 bases; junction bases not matched to a gene: 2. CDR3 size: 12 residues.

CDR3 amino acids: CASSLLQGDYTEAFF. CDR3 DNA sequence: TGCGCCAGCAGCTTGCTGCAGGGCGATTACACTGAAGCTTTCTTT. The genes are TRBV5-1 and TRBJ1-1; a possible D gene is TRBD1 (5 bases). Germline CDR1 SGHRS, CDR2 YFSETQ. The CDR3 totals 15 residues. The V and J ends lost 1 base and 3 bases respectively, with 13 bases between them.

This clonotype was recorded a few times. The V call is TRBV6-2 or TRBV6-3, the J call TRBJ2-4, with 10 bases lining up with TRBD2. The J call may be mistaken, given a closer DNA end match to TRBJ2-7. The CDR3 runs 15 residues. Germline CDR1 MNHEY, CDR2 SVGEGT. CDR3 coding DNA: TGTGCCAGCAGGCCCTTACTAGCGGGATCTTACGAGCAGTACTTC. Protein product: CASRPLLAGSYEQYF.

The CDR3 sequence: CSVDGDSPYGYTF. The CDR3 bases are TGCAGCGTTGATGGGGACAGTCCCTATGGCTACACCTTC. This chain joins TRBV29-1 and TRBJ1-2; TRBD1 matches at 7 bases. This CDR3 has 13 residues. Losses at the gene ends were 3 bases for V and 4 bases for J; bases not matched to a gene: 5. The germline CDR1 and CDR2 sequences are SQVTM and ANQGSEA.